This T cell receptor beta chain was recorded in a study of blood T cells in healthy people across ages. As to this clonotype: The antigen remains unidentified.

RNA extraction gave at least 5.5 micrograms of total RNA per sample. Unmatched junction bases numbered 10, after V lost 2 bases and J lost 5 bases. The germline V gene has CDR1 SGHVS and CDR2 FQNEAQ. The CDR3 is 17 residues long. Alongside a J-beta primer mix, a sample-barcoded 5' primer served in a second PCR lasting roughly 6 to 11 cycles. TCRdb re-analysed the 5' RACE reads in MiXCR, keeping a single row per CDR3 protein. The sample lists under 2,000,000 distinct CDR3 sequences; 49% were seen once. Study-level results: The donors' CMV status was not determined, possibly confounding changes in expanded clonotypes.

V usage is TRBV7-8 and J usage is TRBJ2-5, with 11 nucleotides matching TRBD1. The TCR comes from a woman in her 40s in good health. The sample taken for sequencing was blood. Here the CDR3 reads CASSLKLGQGAGETQYF. The CDR3 DNA reads as TGTGCCAGCAGCTTAAAACTAGGACAGGGGGCGGGGGAGACCCAGTACTTC.